The entry below gives a single T cell receptor (beta chain) sequence along with its context. Its antigen specificity is not known. Per-nucleotide qualities are absent, and no much larger clonotype sits a single base away. Peripheral blood and lesional scalp punch biopsies were obtained from patients with alopecia areata. After PBMCs were isolated by density centrifugation and stained for CD3, CD4 and CD8, a FACSAria was used to sort CD4+ and CD8+ T cells. The untreated alopecia areata patients were recruited through a multicenter biomarker study. For about 5 biomarker-study patients, blood CD8+ T cells were further sorted into NKG2D-low and NKG2D-high fractions. The method was the immunoSEQ multiplex PCR assay. To provide template for TCR sequencing, every sample had RNA extracted and reverse transcribed into cDNA. SuperScript III was used to make first-strand cDNA, primed with a 2:1 mix of oligo-dT and random hexamers. A synthetic immune receptor repertoire was used to assess amplification bias, and residual bias was removed computationally. Turning to the authors' computational methods: After raw reads were preprocessed to remove errors, the CDR3 was defined following IMGT conventions as running from the conserved cysteine to phenylalanine. To get clonality, Shannon entropy was normalized by log2 of the number of productive unique TCRs and the result was subtracted from 1. Scalp TCRbeta sequences were cross-referenced with sorted blood CD4 and CD8 repertoires so that the CD4 or CD8 identity of scalp clones could be inferred. This is the immuneACCESS table as TCRdb keeps it, with only in-frame sequences that have V and J called. A part of the clones is gone; compared with another copy, unresolved V genes explain less than half, and the rest is unexplained. V and J calls and clone size follow that table, whereas D and trimming were derived from the DNA. This sample comprises about 110,000 clones, 45% to 60% of them detected only once. The ten most abundant clones make up around 25% of the sample.

This sample was included in a study of CD8+ T cells in alopecia areata (dated by TCRdb to about 2018). At the level of the whole study: To study T cell clonal expansion in alopecia areata, the researchers applied high-throughput TCRbeta sequencing to both the C3H/HeJ mouse model and human patients. Scalp tissue and sorted CD4+ and CD8+ peripheral blood T cells from patchy and totalis/universalis alopecia areata patients and from healthy controls were covered by human TCRbeta sequencing. Scalp clonality was compared across normal scalp (n=4), patchy alopecia areata scalp (n=8), and alopecia totalis/universalis scalp (n=8). RNA came from the PAXgene miRNA kit for fixed scalp, the miRNeasy kit for PBMCs, and the RNeasy kit for mouse skin. TCRbeta CDR3 regions were amplified by immunoSEQ multiplex PCR with 35 Vbeta forward and 13 Jbeta reverse primers.

V sheds 3 bases and J sheds 7 bases, leaving 10 bases between their ends. As encoded in the germline V gene (reference sequence), CDR1 is GTSNPN while CDR2 is SVGIG. From its cysteine to its phenylalanine, the CDR3 spans 12 amino acids. Kept here is only the CDR3 DNA, which spans 36 bases and is read in frame from base 1. The paper's findings and limits, for the study overall: Lesional scalp, especially in alopecia totalis/universalis, showed higher clonality and more expanded CD8+ clones than normal scalp, suggesting antigenic drive. Shared TCR sequences between patients were less evident than in mice, which may be partly attributable to HLA diversity in the patient population. Scalp TCR repertoire analysis is complicated because resident alphabeta T cells in normal human skin are also sequenced, whereas mouse skin is dominated by gammadelta T cells.

The receptor comes from a human donor with alopecia areata. Sequencing was done on a sample of NKG2D-low CD8+ T cells sorted from blood. The sample's cell subset or site, from its label and the paper: sorted CD8+ NKG2D-low blood T cells. The sequence joins TRBV30 to TRBJ2-4; the D gene is not confidently resolved. The CDR3 reads CAWSGTSNIQYF. The DNA sequence is given as TGTGCCTGGAGCGGCACATCCAACATTCAGTACTTC.